The 23 T cell receptor beta chains listed next were all sequenced from one sample in a study of metastatic and nonmetastatic thyroid tumors. TCRdb re-clonotyped the PCR reads via MiXCR. The top ten clones hold 16% of a sample with over 25,000 clones, 11% of them seen once. Patients had received no treatment of any kind before thyroid surgery. Material for sequencing was blood. Source of these receptors: a female donor with papillary thyroid cancer or a benign thyroid nodule (not recorded which). Some clones in this sample may be carry-over from other donors' samples.

This clone has ten or more counts. This rearrangement joins TRBV10-3 to TRBJ2-5; 8 nucleotides align to TRBD2. CDR3 length: 15 amino acids. Germline values: CDR1 ENHRY, CDR2 SYGVKD. The ends lost 4 bases at V and 5 bases at J; junction bases unmatched: 9. The CDR3 is CAISAGGDPYETQYF. The DNA of the CDR3 is TGTGCCATCAGTGCGGGAGGGGACCCCTACGAGACCCAGTACTTC.

This clone has only a few counts. The V and J genes are TRBV6-1 and TRBJ2-3; D is tentatively TRBD1 or TRBD2 (6 bases each). Trimming left V 6 bases short and J 1 base short, with 14 bases between. The germline gives CDR1 MNHNS, CDR2 SASEGT. The CDR3 covers 15 residues. The CDR3 coding sequence is TGTGCCAGCAGCCATCGGGGGCTCGGCACAGATACGCAGTATTTT. It codes for CASSHRGLGTDTQYF.

The genes are TRBV12-3 or TRBV12-4 and TRBJ1-6; unclear D gene. Trimming left V 7 bases short and J 10 bases short, with 8 bases between. The CDR3 is made up of 11 amino acids. DNA for the CDR3: TGTGCCAGCACCCATAGCTCACCCCTCCACTTT. Its protein is CASTHSSPLHF.

This clone appeared many times. The chain carries TRBV2 and TRBJ2-3; no firm D call. Looked up from germline, CDR1 is SNHLY and CDR2 is FYNNEI. V was clipped by 7 bases and J by 4 bases, with 3 bases between them. The CDR3 has 10 amino acids. CDR3 sequence: CASKADTQYF. The CDR3 DNA reads as TGTGCCAGCAAGGCAGATACGCAGTATTTT. Combining the CDR3 with reference TRBV2 and TRBJ2-3 gives the whole variable domain EPEVTQTPSHQVTQMGQEVILRCVPISNHLYFYWYRQILGQKVEFLVSFYNNEISEKSEIFDDQFSVERPDGSNFTLKIRSTKLEDSAMYFCASKADTQYFGPGTRLTVL.

This clone was observed at least ten times. The J gene is TRBJ1-5, the V gene TRBV19, with D unclear. Trimming cost V 7 bases and J 9 bases, with 19 bases left between them. The CDR3 covers 14 residues. Germline CDR1 reads LNHDA; CDR2 reads SQIVND (reference sequence). The CDR3 loop reads CASTADPRTPPQHF. CDR3 bases: TGTGCCAGTACCGCCGACCCTCGCACTCCGCCCCAGCATTTT.

The chain employs TRBV5-1 and TRBJ2-3, with D perhaps matching TRBD1 (5 bases). V dropped 0 bases and J dropped 2 bases, with 7 bases sitting between them. The CDR3 runs to 14 residues. Germline CDR1 and CDR2: SGHRS and YFSETQ. In DNA form, the CDR3 reads TGCGCCAGCAGCTTGGAGGGGTCCACAGATACGCAGTATTTT. Encoded protein: CASSLEGSTDTQYF.

This clone was counted ten times or more. The genes are TRBV28 and TRBJ1-1; D possibly corresponds to TRBD1 (5 bases). The V end lost 6 bases, the J end lost 4 bases, and 12 bases lay between the germline ends. This CDR3 is built from 13 residues. The germline CDR1 and CDR2 sequences are MDHEN and SYDVKM. CDR3 residues: CASSREGITEAFF. For the CDR3, the DNA is TGTGCCAGCAGCCGAGAGGGGATCACTGAAGCTTTCTTT.

This clone was observed many times. At one boundary the junction diverges from the germline segment, which might be a read error. The J gene is TRBJ2-3, the V gene TRBV7-7; D perhaps matches TRBD1 (6 bases). The CDR3 length is 16 residues. Germline V gives CDR1 SSHAT, CDR2 FNYEAQ (reference sequence). The chain's CDR3 is CASSLGGPASTDTQYF. DNA for the CDR3: TGTGCTAGCAGCTTAGGGGGTCCCGCTAGCACAGATACGCAGTATTTT.

CDR3 nucleotide sequence: TGTGCCAGCAGTATAGGGCAGGCCAGGCCCCTCCACTTT. It specifies CASSIGQARPLHF. This chain connects TRBV12-3 or TRBV12-4 to TRBJ1-6; D ambiguous. V was cut by 5 bases and J by 13 bases, with 15 bases left in between. The CDR3 is 13 amino acids.

This clone was counted ten times or more. The V gene is TRBV7-9, the J gene TRBJ1-2; no reliable D call. V gave up 5 bases and J gave up 6 bases, with 16 bases separating them. CDR1 and CDR2 from the germline V gene are SEHNR and FQNEAQ (reference sequence). The CDR3 has 14 amino acids. CDR3 sequence (DNA): TGTGCCAGCAGCCTAGGGCTTGGGGTCGATGGCTACACCTTC. This encodes CASSLGLGVDGYTF. The full variable domain, completed using reference TRBV7-9 and TRBJ1-2, is DTGVSQNPRHKITKRGQNVTFRCDPISEHNRLYWYRQTLGQGPEFLTYFQNEAQLEKSRLLSDRFSAERPKGSFSTLEIQRTEQGDSAMYLCASSLGLGVDGYTFGSGTRLTVV.

In its sample, this clone was seen many times. The chain combines TRBV6-1 with TRBJ2-1, with TRBD1 as a possible D gene (5 bases). Germline loops: CDR1 MNHNS, CDR2 SASEGT. The germline V and J ends were trimmed by 5 bases and 10 bases, with 9 bases remaining between them. The CDR3 contains 11 residues. CDR3 in amino acids: CASSTRTEQFF. DNA of the CDR3: TGTGCCAGCAGTACCCGGACAGAGCAGTTCTTC.

In its sample, this clone was seen many times. The chain couples TRBV18 to TRBJ2-7; D unresolved. Deletions cut 3 bases from V and 1 base from J, with 7 bases between. Germline V gene data show CDR1 as KGHSH and CDR2 as LQKENI. The CDR3 is 13 residues long. CDR3 in amino acids: CASSPSGSYEQYF. CDR3 nucleotides: TGTGCCAGCTCACCGAGTGGGTCCTACGAGCAGTACTTC.

In its sample, this clone ranks as medium-sized. The J gene is TRBJ1-2, the V gene TRBV6-1, with 7 bases aligning to TRBD1. Germline V lookup: CDR1 MNHNS, CDR2 SASEGT. The CDR3 totals 16 residues. Germline trimming cut 6 bases from V and 6 bases from J; bases unmatched to any gene: 16. The CDR3 here is CASRTLQGWWGDGYTF. CDR3 bases: TGTGCCAGCAGGACCCTACAGGGGTGGTGGGGAGATGGCTACACCTTC.

The chain uses TRBV14 and TRBJ2-7; D gene ambiguous. Germline V lookup: CDR1 SGHDN, CDR2 FVKESK. The CDR3 runs to 14 residues. Trimming shortened V by 1 base and J by 3 bases, and 10 bases separated the two germline ends. CDR3 nucleotide sequence: TGTGCCAGCAGCCAAGGCTGGGATCACTACGAGCAGTACTTC. Its translation is CASSQGWDHYEQYF. Complete variable domain (other parts from reference TRBV14 and TRBJ2-7): EAGVTQFPSHSVIEKGQTVTLRCDPISGHDNLYWYRRVMGKEIKFLLHFVKESKQDESGMPNNRFLAERTGGTYSTLKVQPAELEDSGVYFCASSQGWDHYEQYFGPGTRLTVT.

This clone was seen ten or more times. The CDR3: CSVEGWRGLTYEQYF. For the CDR3, the DNA is TGCAGCGTTGAAGGGTGGAGGGGGTTGACCTACGAGCAGTACTTC. The chain employs TRBV29-1 and TRBJ2-7; perhaps D is TRBD1 or TRBD2 (6 bases each). The CDR3 extends over 15 amino acids. Germline values: CDR1 SQVTM, CDR2 ANQGSEA. Trimming cost V 1 base and J 2 bases, with 15 bases left between them.

Judged by abundance, this clone is medium-sized. The rearrangement joins TRBV19 to TRBJ2-7; a possible D gene is TRBD2 (7 bases). Germline-derived CDR1 and CDR2 are LNHDA and SQIVND (reference sequence). Between the trimmed V and J ends, which lost 5 bases and 6 bases, there was a span of 17 bases. The CDR3 totals 14 residues. CDR3 amino acids: CASSAGAAGGEQYF. The DNA for the CDR3 is TGTGCCAGTAGTGCGGGGGCCGCCGGAGGCGAGCAGTACTTC.

This clone came up many times. The CDR3 reads CASSGPGTSGRTSYNEQFF. CDR3 nucleotides: TGTGCCAGCAGTGGTCCCGGGACTAGCGGGAGGACCTCCTACAATGAGCAGTTCTTC. The V gene is TRBV6-4, the J gene TRBJ2-1, with 15 bases fitting TRBD2. Trimming removed 4 bases from V and 0 bases from J; junction bases left unmatched: 7. The germline V gene encodes CDR1 MRHNA and CDR2 SNTAGT. The CDR3 runs to 19 residues.

This clone occurred many times. A junction boundary mismatches the germline segment, possibly from a read error. The chain couples TRBV7-9 to TRBJ2-6, with D tentatively TRBD1 (6 bases). Per germline, CDR1 SEHNR and CDR2 FQNEAQ (reference sequence). This CDR3 is built from 11 residues. CDR3 DNA: TGTGCCAGCAGCTTAGCGAGGACAGTGACCTTC. As protein: CASSLARTVTF.

This clone was seen at least ten times. The chain is built from TRBV7-9 and TRBJ2-7; D not certain. The CDR3 has 12 amino acids. Per the germline V gene, CDR1 is SEHNR and CDR2 is FQNEAQ (reference sequence). The V end lost 6 bases, the J end lost 3 bases, and 9 bases lay between the germline ends. The CDR3, as DNA: TGTGCCAGCAGTCGACTTTACTACGAGCAGTACTTC. It codes for CASSRLYYEQYF.

The chain has TRBV6-1 and TRBJ1-6; D not resolved. CDR1 and CDR2 from the germline V gene are MNHNS and SASEGT. The CDR3 totals 16 residues. Trimming cost V 2 bases and J 10 bases, with 18 bases left between them. CDR3 amino acids: CASSELVAAGSSPLHF. The CDR3, as DNA: TGTGCCAGCAGTGAACTGGTGGCAGCGGGTAGCTCACCCCTCCACTTT.

Many counts were recorded for this clone. The chain combines TRBV9 with TRBJ2-2; D could derive from TRBD1 or TRBD2 (5 bases each). CDR1 SGDLS and CDR2 YYNGEE come from the germline V gene. This CDR3 spans 15 amino acids. V was trimmed by 3 bases and J by 2 bases, leaving 11 bases between them. CDR3 in amino acids: CASSARDPNTGELFF. The CDR3 nucleotides are TGTGCCAGCAGCGCCCGGGACCCAAACACCGGGGAGCTGTTTTTT.

This clone was detected ten times or more. This chain uses TRBV9 with TRBJ2-3; no definite D call. This CDR3 is 12 amino acids long. CDR1 is SGDLS and CDR2 is YYNGEE in the germline V gene. Trimming cost V 0 bases and J 5 bases, with 4 bases left between them. The CDR3 region is CASSVGLDTQYF. The CDR3 DNA reads TGTGCCAGCAGCGTAGGGTTAGATACGCAGTATTTT. Using reference TRBV9 and TRBJ2-3 for the parts outside the CDR3, the full variable domain is DSGVTQTPKHLITATGQRVTLRCSPRSGDLSVYWYQQSLDQGLQFLIQYYNGEERAKGNILERFSAQQFPDLHSELNLSSLELGDSALYFCASSVGLDTQYFGPGTRLTVL.

The chain is built from TRBV5-1 and TRBJ2-2; no clear D gene. This CDR3 has 14 amino acids. Per germline, CDR1 SGHRS and CDR2 YFSETQ. The V and J ends lost 0 bases and 4 bases respectively, with 7 bases between them. The CDR3 coding sequence is TGCGCCAGCAGCTTGGCCGGCGGCACCGGGGAGCTGTTTTTT. This translates into CASSLAGGTGELFF.